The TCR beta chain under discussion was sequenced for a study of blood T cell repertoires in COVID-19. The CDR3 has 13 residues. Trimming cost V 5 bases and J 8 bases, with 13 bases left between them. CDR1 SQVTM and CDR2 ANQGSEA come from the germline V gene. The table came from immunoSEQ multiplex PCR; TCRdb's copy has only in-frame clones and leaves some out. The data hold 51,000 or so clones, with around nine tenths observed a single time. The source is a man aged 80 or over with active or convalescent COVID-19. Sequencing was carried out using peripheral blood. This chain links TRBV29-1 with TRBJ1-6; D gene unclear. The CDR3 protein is CSVSRGPDSPLHF. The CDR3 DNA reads TGCAGCGTTTCCAGAGGCCCGGATTCACCCCTCCACTTT.